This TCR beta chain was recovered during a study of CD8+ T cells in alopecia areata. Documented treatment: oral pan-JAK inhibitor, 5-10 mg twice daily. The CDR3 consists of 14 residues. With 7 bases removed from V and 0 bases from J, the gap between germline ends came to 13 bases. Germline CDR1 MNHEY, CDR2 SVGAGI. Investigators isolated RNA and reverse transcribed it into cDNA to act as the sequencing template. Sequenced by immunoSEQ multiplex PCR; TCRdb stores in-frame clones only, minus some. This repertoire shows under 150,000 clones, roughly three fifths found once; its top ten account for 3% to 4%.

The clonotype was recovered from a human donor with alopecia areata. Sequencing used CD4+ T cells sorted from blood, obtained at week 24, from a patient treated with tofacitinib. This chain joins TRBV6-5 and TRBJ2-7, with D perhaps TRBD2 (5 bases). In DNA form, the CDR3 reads TGTGCCAGCAAACGGGGTTTAAGCTCCTACGAGCAGTACTTC. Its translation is CASKRGLSSYEQYF.